The sample holds one count of the clone carrying this T cell receptor beta chain. Its matching antigen is unknown. Primers used in a second PCR of about 7 to 12 cycles were a sample-barcoded 5' primer and a J-beta primer mix. Each cDNA molecule, via a template-switch adaptor with 12 random nucleotides, was tagged. TCRdb used MiXCR to reprocess the 5' RACE reads, holding one entry per CDR3 protein. This table has 800,000 to 950,000 distinct CDR3 sequences, under 50% appearing once. This specimen comes from a study of blood T cells in healthy people across ages. Study-level results: Naive and antigen-experienced cells could not be conclusively compared, given unsorted PBMCs.

The CDR3 length is 14 residues. The ends lost 7 bases at V and 0 bases at J; junction bases unmatched: 5. Sequenced sample: blood. The V call is TRBV12-3 or TRBV12-4, the J call TRBJ1-1, with 7 bases lining up with TRBD1. The TCR comes from a young man in good health. The CDR3 loop is CASTAGQMNTEAFF. As DNA, the CDR3 is TGTGCCAGCACCGCGGGACAGATGAACACTGAAGCTTTCTTT.